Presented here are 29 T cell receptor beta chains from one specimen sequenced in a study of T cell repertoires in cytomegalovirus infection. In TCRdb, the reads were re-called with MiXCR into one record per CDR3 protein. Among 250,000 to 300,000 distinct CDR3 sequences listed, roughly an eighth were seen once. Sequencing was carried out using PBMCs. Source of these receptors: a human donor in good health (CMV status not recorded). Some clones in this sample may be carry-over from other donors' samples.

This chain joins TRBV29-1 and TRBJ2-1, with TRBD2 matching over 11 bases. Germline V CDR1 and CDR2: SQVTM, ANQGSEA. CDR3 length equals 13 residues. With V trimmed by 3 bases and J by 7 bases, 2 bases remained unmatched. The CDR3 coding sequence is TGCAGCGTTGATACTAGCGGGAGTAATGAGCAGTTCTTC. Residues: CSVDTSGSNEQFF.

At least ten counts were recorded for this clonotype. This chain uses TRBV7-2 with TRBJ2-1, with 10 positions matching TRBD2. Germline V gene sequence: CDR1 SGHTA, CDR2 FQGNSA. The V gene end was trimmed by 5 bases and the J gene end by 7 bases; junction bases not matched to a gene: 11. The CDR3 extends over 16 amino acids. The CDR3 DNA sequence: TGTGCCAGCAGCCCGGTGGGAGCGGGGGGGGGGAATGAGCAGTTCTTC. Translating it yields CASSPVGAGGGNEQFF.

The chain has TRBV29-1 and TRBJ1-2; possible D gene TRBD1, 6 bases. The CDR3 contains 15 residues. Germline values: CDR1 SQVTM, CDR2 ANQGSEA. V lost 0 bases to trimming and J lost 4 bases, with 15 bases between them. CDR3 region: CSVEDRGGGPYGYTF. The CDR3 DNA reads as TGCAGCGTTGAAGATCGGGGAGGGGGACCCTATGGCTACACCTTC.

The CDR3 coding sequence is TGTGCCAGCAGCTTGCTGACTGGGGGGCCTAATCAGCCCCAGCATTTT. Encoded protein: CASSLLTGGPNQPQHF. This chain links TRBV5-6 with TRBJ1-5; possibly TRBD1 for D (6 bases). Trimming cost V 1 base and J 4 bases, with 15 bases left between them. This CDR3 is 16 amino acids long. In germline, CDR1 is SGHDT, CDR2 YYEEEE.

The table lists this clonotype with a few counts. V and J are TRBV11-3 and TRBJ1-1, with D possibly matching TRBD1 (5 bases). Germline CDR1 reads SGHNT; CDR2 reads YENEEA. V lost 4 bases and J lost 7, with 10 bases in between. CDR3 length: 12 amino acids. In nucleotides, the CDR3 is TGTGCCAGCAGCTCGGACACGGATGAAGCTTTCTTT. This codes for CASSSDTDEAFF.

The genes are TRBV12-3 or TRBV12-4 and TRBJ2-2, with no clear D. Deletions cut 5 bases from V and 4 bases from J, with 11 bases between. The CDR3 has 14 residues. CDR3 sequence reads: CASSPESTTGELFF. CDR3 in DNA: TGTGCCAGCAGTCCCGAATCGACCACCGGGGAGCTGTTTTTT.

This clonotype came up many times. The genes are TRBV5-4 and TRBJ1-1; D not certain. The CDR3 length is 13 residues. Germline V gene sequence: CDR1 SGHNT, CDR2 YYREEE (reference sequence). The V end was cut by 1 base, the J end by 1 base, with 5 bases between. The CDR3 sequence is CASSLLQNTEAFF. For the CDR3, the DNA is TGTGCCAGCAGCTTGTTACAGAACACTGAAGCTTTCTTT.

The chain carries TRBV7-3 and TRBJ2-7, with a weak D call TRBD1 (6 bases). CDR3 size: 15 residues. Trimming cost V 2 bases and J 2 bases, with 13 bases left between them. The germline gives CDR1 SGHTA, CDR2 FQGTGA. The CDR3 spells CASSLGGASPYEQYF. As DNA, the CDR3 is TGTGCCAGCAGCTTAGGGGGCGCCTCTCCCTACGAGCAGTACTTC.

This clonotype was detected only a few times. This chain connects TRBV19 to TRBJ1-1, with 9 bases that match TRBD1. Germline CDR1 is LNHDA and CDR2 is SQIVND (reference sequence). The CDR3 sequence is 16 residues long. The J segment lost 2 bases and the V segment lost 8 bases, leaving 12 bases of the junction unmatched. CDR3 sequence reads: CASWGEGQGLNTEAFF. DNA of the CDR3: TGTGCCAGTTGGGGGGAGGGACAGGGCCTAAACACTGAAGCTTTCTTT.

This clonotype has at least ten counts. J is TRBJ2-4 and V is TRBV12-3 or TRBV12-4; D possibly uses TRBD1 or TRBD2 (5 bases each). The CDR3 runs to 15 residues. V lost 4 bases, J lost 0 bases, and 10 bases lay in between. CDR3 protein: CASSSAGRAKNIQYF. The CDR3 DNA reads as TGTGCCAGCAGTTCGGCAGGGAGAGCCAAAAACATTCAGTACTTC.

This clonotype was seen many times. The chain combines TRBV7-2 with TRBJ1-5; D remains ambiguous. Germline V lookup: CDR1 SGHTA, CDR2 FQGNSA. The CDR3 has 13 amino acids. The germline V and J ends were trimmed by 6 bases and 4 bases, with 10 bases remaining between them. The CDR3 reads CASSPDGNQPQHF. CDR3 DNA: TGTGCCAGCAGTCCGGACGGGAATCAGCCCCAGCATTTT.

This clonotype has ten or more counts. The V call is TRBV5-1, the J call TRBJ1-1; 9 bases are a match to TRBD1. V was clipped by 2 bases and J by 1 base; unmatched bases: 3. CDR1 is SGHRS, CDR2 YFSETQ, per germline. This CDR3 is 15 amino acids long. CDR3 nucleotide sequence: TGCGCCAGCAGCTTAGGGACAGGGTGGAACACTGAAGCTTTCTTT. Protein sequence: CASSLGTGWNTEAFF.

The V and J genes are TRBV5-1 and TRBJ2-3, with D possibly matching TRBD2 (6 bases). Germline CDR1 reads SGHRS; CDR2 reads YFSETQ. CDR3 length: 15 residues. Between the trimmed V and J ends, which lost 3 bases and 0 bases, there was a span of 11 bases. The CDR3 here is CASSSGLASTDTQYF. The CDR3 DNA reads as TGCGCCAGCAGCTCGGGACTGGCTAGCACAGATACGCAGTATTTT.

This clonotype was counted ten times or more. The CDR3 is CASSIRGPGWQPQHF. The DNA of the CDR3 is TGTGCCAGTAGTATCCGCGGCCCGGGCTGGCAGCCCCAGCATTTT. The chain uses TRBV19 and TRBJ1-5; no clear D gene. V gave up 3 bases and J gave up 7 bases, with 16 bases separating them. Looked up from germline, CDR1 is LNHDA and CDR2 is SQIVND (reference sequence). The length of the CDR3 is 15 residues.

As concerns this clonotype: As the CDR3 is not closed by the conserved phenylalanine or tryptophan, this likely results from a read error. This CDR3 reads CARSDRGSSPLHV. CDR3 in DNA: TGTGCCAGATCTGACAGGGGCTCATCGCCCCTCCACGTT. The rearrangement links TRBV28 to TRBJ1-6, with 8 bases identical to TRBD1. Germline V gives CDR1 MDHEN, CDR2 SYDVKM. The V and J ends lost 9 bases and 13 bases, in that order; junction bases with no gene match: 11. There are 13 residues in the CDR3.

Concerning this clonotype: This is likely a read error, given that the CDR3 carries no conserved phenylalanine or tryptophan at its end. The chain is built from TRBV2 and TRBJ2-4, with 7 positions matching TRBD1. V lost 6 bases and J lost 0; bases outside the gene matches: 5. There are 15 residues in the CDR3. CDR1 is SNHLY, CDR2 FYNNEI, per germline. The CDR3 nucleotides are TGTGCCAGCAGCCCGGGACAGCTAGCCAAAAACATTCAGTACTTG. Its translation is CASSPGQLAKNIQYL.

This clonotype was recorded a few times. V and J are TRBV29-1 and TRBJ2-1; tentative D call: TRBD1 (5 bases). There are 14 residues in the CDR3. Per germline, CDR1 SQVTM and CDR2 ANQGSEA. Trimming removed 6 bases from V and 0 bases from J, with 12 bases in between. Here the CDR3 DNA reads TGCAGCGTATCGACTGACAGCTCCTACAATGAGCAGTTCTTC. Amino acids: CSVSTDSSYNEQFF.

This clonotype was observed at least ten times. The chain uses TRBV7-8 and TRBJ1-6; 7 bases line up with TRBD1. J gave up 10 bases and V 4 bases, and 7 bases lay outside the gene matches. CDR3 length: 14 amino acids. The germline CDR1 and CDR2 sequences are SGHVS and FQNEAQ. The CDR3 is CASSSDRAGSPLHF. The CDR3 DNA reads TGTGCCAGCAGCTCAGACAGGGCCGGGTCACCCCTCCACTTT.

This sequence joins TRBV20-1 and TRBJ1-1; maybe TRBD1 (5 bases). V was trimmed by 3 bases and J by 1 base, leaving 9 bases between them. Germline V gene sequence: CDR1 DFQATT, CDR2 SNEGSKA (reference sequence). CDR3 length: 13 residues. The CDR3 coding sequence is TGCAGTGCTAGGGGGGACCCGAACACTGAAGCTTTCTTT. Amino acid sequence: CSARGDPNTEAFF.

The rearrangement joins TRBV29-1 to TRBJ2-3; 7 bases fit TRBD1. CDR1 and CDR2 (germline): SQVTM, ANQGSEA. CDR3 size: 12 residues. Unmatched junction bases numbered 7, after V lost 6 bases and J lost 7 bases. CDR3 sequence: CSVTQGSNTQYF. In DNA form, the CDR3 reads TGCAGCGTAACACAGGGGTCGAATACGCAGTATTTT.

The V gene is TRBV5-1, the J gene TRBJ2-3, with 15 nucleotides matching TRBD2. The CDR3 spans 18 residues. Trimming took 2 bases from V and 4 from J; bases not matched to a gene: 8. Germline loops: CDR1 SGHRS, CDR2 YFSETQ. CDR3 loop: CASSFGLAGGPPADTQYF. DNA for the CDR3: TGCGCCAGCAGCTTCGGACTAGCGGGAGGGCCTCCGGCAGATACGCAGTATTTT.

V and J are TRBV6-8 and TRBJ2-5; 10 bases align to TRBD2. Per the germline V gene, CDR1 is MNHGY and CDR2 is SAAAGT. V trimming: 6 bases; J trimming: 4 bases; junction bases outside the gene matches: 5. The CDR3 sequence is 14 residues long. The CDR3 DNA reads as TGTGCCAGCAGCGGACTAGCGGTAACAGAGACCCAGTACTTC. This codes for CASSGLAVTETQYF.

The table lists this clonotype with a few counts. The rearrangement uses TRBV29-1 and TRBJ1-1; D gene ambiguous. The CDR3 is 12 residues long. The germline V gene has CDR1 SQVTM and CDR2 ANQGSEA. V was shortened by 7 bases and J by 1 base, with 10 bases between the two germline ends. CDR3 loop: CSGRRQNTEAFF. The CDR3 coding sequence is TGCAGCGGCCGTAGACAGAACACTGAAGCTTTCTTT.

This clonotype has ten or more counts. The CDR3 region is CASSLTGNTGELFF. The CDR3 nucleotides read TGTGCCAGCAGCTTAACAGGGAACACCGGGGAGCTGTTTTTT. The chain is built from TRBV7-2 and TRBJ2-2, with a tentative D call TRBD1 (5 bases). This CDR3 spans 14 amino acids. V shed 2 bases and J shed 1 base, with 5 bases lying between them. The V gene's germline CDR1 is SGHTA and CDR2 FQGNSA. The whole variable domain, filled in from reference TRBV7-2 and TRBJ2-2, reads GAGVSQSPSNKVTEKGKDVELRCDPISGHTALYWYRQSLGQGLEFLIYFQGNSAPDKSGLPSDRFSAERTGGSVSTLTIQRTQQEDSAVYLCASSLTGNTGELFFGEGSRLTVL.

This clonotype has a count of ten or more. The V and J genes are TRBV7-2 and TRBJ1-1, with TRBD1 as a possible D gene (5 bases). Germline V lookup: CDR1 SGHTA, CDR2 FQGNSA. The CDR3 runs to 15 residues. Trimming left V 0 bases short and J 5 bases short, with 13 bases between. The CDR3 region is CASSLAGGGRTEAFF. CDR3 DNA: TGTGCCAGCAGCTTAGCGGGGGGAGGTCGGACTGAAGCTTTCTTT.

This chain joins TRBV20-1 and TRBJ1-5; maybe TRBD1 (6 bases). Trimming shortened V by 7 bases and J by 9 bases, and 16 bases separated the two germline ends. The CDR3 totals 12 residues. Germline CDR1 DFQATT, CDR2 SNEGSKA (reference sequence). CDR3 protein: CSGRSGERPQHF. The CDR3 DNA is TGCAGTGGGAGATCAGGGGAACGGCCCCAGCATTTT.

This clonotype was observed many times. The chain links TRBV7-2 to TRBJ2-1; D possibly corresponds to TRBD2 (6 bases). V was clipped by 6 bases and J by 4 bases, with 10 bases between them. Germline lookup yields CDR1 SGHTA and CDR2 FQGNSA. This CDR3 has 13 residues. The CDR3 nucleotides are TGTGCCAGCAGACTAGCACTTTACAATGAGCAGTTCTTC. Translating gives CASRLALYNEQFF.

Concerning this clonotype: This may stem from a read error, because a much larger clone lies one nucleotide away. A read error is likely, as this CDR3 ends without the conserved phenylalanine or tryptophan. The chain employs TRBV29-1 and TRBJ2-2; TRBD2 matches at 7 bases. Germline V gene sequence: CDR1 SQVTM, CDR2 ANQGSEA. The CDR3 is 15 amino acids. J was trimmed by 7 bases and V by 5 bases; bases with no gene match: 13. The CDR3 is CSVRGGRHGVGELFL. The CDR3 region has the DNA TGCAGCGTTCGCGGGGGACGACACGGGGTCGGGGAGCTGTTTCTT.

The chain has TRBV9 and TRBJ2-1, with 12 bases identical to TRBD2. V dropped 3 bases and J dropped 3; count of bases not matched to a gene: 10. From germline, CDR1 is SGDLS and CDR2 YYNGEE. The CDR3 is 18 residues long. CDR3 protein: CASSADTQGLAGYNEQFF. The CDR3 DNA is TGTGCCAGCAGCGCCGACACCCAGGGACTAGCGGGCTACAATGAGCAGTTCTTC.